This T cell receptor beta chain comes out of a study of Tregs in tolerant kidney transplant recipients. Findings and caveats of the study: Biological reproducibility was not directly addressed, but technical replication error appeared minimal. The most relevant donor-specific Treg TCRbeta repertoire apparently came from expansion with activated donor B cells.

This clone was counted between two and nine times. Its matching antigen is unknown. The method was immunoSEQ multiplex PCR; TCRdb's version includes in-frame clones alone and lacks a portion of them. The sample shows 200,000 to 300,000 clones, approximately 84% of them seen only once. Germline lookup yields CDR1 MNHNS and CDR2 SASEGT. The CDR3 runs 14 residues. The V gene lost 2 bases and the J gene lost 6 bases, with 13 bases spanning the gap. Sequencing used CD4+ T cells from blood. J is TRBJ1-1 and V is TRBV6-1; D remains unclear. The receptor's source is a human donor in good health. CDR3 sequence reads: CASSEFRVGSEAFF. In nucleotides, the CDR3 is TGTGCCAGCAGTGAATTCCGGGTTGGGTCTGAAGCTTTCTTT.